This entry lists 17 T cell receptor beta chains sequenced from one sample in a study of T cells in Graves' hyperthyroidism and ophthalmopathy. TCR beta CDR3 sequences were amplified from RNA transcripts. First-round RT-PCR with HTBI primers amplified the TCR CDR3 region. TCRdb re-analysed the multiplex PCR reads in MiXCR, keeping a single row per CDR3 protein. The repertoire holds about 840,000 distinct CDR3 sequences, approximately 40% seen once, with 8% to 9% in the top ten. The sample taken for sequencing was blood. The source is a young man with Graves' hyperthyroidism.

This clonotype was seen a few times. The V call is TRBV14, the J call TRBJ1-1, with a possible D match to TRBD1 (5 bases). Germline loops: CDR1 SGHDN, CDR2 FVKESK. CDR3 length: 14 amino acids. The germline V and J ends were trimmed by 4 bases and 5 bases, with 14 bases remaining between them. The CDR3 protein is CASSPGPIVTEAFF. In DNA, the CDR3 is TGTGCCAGCAGCCCGGGACCGATCGTTACTGAAGCTTTCTTT.

This clonotype has at least ten counts. The V gene is TRBV2, the J gene TRBJ1-1; tentatively, D is TRBD1 (5 bases). V lost 5 bases, J lost 3 bases, and 10 bases lay in between. Per the germline V gene, CDR1 is SNHLY and CDR2 is FYNNEI. This CDR3 contains 13 residues. The CDR3 bases are TGTGCCAGCAGTACCCGGGGGGACACTGAAGCTTTCTTT. Protein: CASSTRGDTEAFF.

This clonotype was observed a handful of times. This chain links TRBV6-1 with TRBJ2-6, with D perhaps assigned TRBD1 or TRBD2 (5 bases each). Germline V gene lookup returns CDR1 MNHNS and CDR2 SASEGT. The CDR3 sequence is 17 residues long. V dropped 5 bases and J dropped 2 bases, with 16 bases sitting between them. CDR3 protein: CASSPTGPFTGANVLTF. The CDR3 DNA reads as TGTGCCAGCAGTCCCACGGGACCGTTTACTGGGGCCAACGTCCTGACTTTC.

The chain joins TRBV25-1 to TRBJ1-6, with D perhaps matching TRBD1 (6 bases). Trimming stripped 8 bases from V and 3 bases from J, with 17 bases between. The germline CDR1 and CDR2 sequences are MGHDK and SYGVNS. The CDR3 is 16 amino acids. This CDR3 is CASYSGDWGYNSPLHF. The CDR3 nucleotides are TGTGCCAGCTATTCAGGGGATTGGGGCTATAATTCACCCCTCCACTTT. The whole variable domain, filled in from reference TRBV25-1 and TRBJ1-6, reads EADIYQTPRYLVIGTGKKITLECSQTMGHDKMYWYQQDPGMELHLIHYSYGVNSTEKGDLSSESTVSRIRTEHFPLTLESARPSHTSQYLCASYSGDWGYNSPLHFGNGTRLTVT.

V gene TRBV7-2 combines with J gene TRBJ2-7; D remains unclear. CDR3 length: 14 amino acids. V was cut by 3 bases and J by 3 bases, with 12 bases left in between. Per the germline V gene, CDR1 is SGHTA and CDR2 is FQGNSA. The CDR3 nucleotides read TGTGCCAGCAGCTTGTCCACAGCTTACTACGAGCAGTACTTC. Translating gives CASSLSTAYYEQYF.

This clonotype occurred many times. This chain links TRBV25-1 with TRBJ1-1; 7 positions match TRBD1. V lost 2 bases to trimming and J lost 4 bases; unmatched junction nucleotides: 1. Per germline, CDR1 MGHDK and CDR2 SYGVNS. This CDR3 contains 13 residues. For the CDR3, the DNA is TGTGCCAGCAGTGAAGGGGACAGCACTGAAGCTTTCTTT. This sequence encodes CASSEGDSTEAFF. The variable domain in full, completed from reference TRBV25-1 and TRBJ1-1, reads EADIYQTPRYLVIGTGKKITLECSQTMGHDKMYWYQQDPGMELHLIHYSYGVNSTEKGDLSSESTVSRIRTEHFPLTLESARPSHTSQYLCASSEGDSTEAFFGQGTRLTVV.

This clonotype was detected only a few times. V usage is TRBV20-1 and J usage is TRBJ2-7, with 7 bases aligning to TRBD1. This CDR3 contains 14 residues. The germline V gene has CDR1 DFQATT and CDR2 SNEGSKA (reference sequence). V lost 8 bases to trimming and J lost 4 bases; unmatched junction nucleotides: 14. This CDR3 is CSPHPGTDTYEQYF. CDR3 DNA sequence: TGCAGTCCCCACCCCGGGACAGATACTTACGAGCAGTACTTC.

This sequence joins TRBV29-1 and TRBJ1-1, with D perhaps matching TRBD1 (5 bases). CDR1 SQVTM and CDR2 ANQGSEA come from the germline V gene. CDR3 length: 12 amino acids. Trimming shortened V by 6 bases and J by 5 bases, and 13 bases separated the two germline ends. Here the CDR3 DNA reads TGCAGCGTAAGGGGCGGGAAGACTGAAGCTTTCTTT. It translates to CSVRGGKTEAFF.

This clonotype was found a few times. The V call is TRBV12-3 or TRBV12-4, the J call TRBJ1-1; D is possibly TRBD1 (5 bases). This CDR3 spans 15 amino acids. V was shortened by 1 base and J by 7 bases, with 16 bases between the two germline ends. The CDR3 DNA follows: TGTGCCAGCAGTTTAGGGGCAGGGCTGAACTTTGAAGCTTTCTTT. Its translation is CASSLGAGLNFEAFF.

The chain has TRBV2 and TRBJ2-7, with 12 bases that match TRBD2. V gave up 2 bases and J gave up 0 bases; unmatched junction bases: 2. This CDR3 is built from 16 residues. The germline V gene has CDR1 SNHLY and CDR2 FYNNEI. In nucleotides, the CDR3 is TGTGCCAGCAGTGAACCACTAGCGGGAGGCTCCTACGAGCAGTACTTC. Its protein product is CASSEPLAGGSYEQYF.

This clonotype was recorded a few times. One end of the junction is discordant with germline, which a read error may explain. The chain is built from TRBV10-2 and TRBJ1-6, with D possibly being TRBD1 (5 bases). This CDR3 has 15 residues. Germline V CDR1 and CDR2: WSHSY, SAAADI. CDR3 amino acids: CASSYGAGGNSPLHF. The CDR3 region has the DNA TGTGCCAGCAGTTACGGAGCGGGGGGGAATTCACCCCTCCACTTT.

This chain connects TRBV20-1 to TRBJ2-5; TRBD2 might be the D (6 bases). V lost 3 bases and J 0 bases, leaving 11 bases between the germline ends. The CDR3 is made up of 14 amino acids. From germline, CDR1 is DFQATT and CDR2 SNEGSKA (reference sequence). The CDR3 here is CSARFGGHQETQYF. The CDR3 DNA is TGCAGTGCTAGGTTCGGAGGGCACCAAGAGACCCAGTACTTC.

This rearrangement joins TRBV19 to TRBJ2-6, with 10 bases fitting TRBD1. The germline gives CDR1 LNHDA, CDR2 SQIVND (reference sequence). J gave up 3 bases and V 8 bases, and 16 bases lay outside the gene matches. This CDR3 region has 19 residues. The CDR3 reads CASGRTGGEQNGGANVLTF. In DNA form, the CDR3 reads TGTGCCAGTGGAAGGACAGGGGGTGAGCAAAATGGTGGGGCCAACGTCCTGACTTTC.

This clonotype was picked up a small number of times. The chain carries TRBV7-9 and TRBJ1-4, with 8 nucleotides matching TRBD1. The CDR3 extends over 16 amino acids. Germline trimming cut 1 base from V and 6 bases from J; bases unmatched to any gene: 7. From germline, CDR1 is SEHNR and CDR2 FQNEAQ (reference sequence). The CDR3 sequence is CASSLVLTGEDEKLFF. The CDR3 DNA reads TGTGCCAGCAGCTTAGTTCTGACAGGGGAGGATGAAAAACTGTTTTTT. Using reference TRBV7-9 and TRBJ1-4 for the parts outside the CDR3, the full variable domain is DTGVSQNPRHKITKRGQNVTFRCDPISEHNRLYWYRQTLGQGPEFLTYFQNEAQLEKSRLLSDRFSAERPKGSFSTLEIQRTEQGDSAMYLCASSLVLTGEDEKLFFGSGTQLSVL.

This clonotype was counted many times. This chain joins TRBV7-2 and TRBJ1-2; 7 bases map to TRBD1. Germline CDR1 reads SGHTA; CDR2 reads FQGNSA. With 7 bases clipped from V and 2 bases from J, the junction kept 7 bases outside the gene matches. The CDR3 has 14 residues. CDR3 sequence reads: CASTPGGLNYGYTF. CDR3 nucleotides: TGTGCCAGCACCCCAGGGGGGTTGAACTATGGCTACACCTTC. The whole variable domain, filled in from reference TRBV7-2 and TRBJ1-2, reads GAGVSQSPSNKVTEKGKDVELRCDPISGHTALYWYRQSLGQGLEFLIYFQGNSAPDKSGLPSDRFSAERTGGSVSTLTIQRTQQEDSAVYLCASTPGGLNYGYTFGSGTRLTVV.

CDR3 nucleotide sequence: TGCGCCAGCAGCCAAGCCCTGGGAGTTGAAGCTTTCTTT. Its translation is CASSQALGVEAFF. The chain is built from TRBV5-1 and TRBJ1-1, with D hard to call. The V gene's germline CDR1 is SGHRS and CDR2 YFSETQ. The CDR3 has 13 amino acids. The V gene lost 4 bases and the J gene lost 7 bases, with 14 bases spanning the gap.

The rearrangement links TRBV6-5 to TRBJ2-6, with 12 nucleotides matching TRBD1. Trimming removed 4 bases from V and 12 bases from J; junction bases left unmatched: 7. Germline CDR1 reads MNHEY; CDR2 reads SVGAGI. This CDR3 has 15 residues. In DNA, the CDR3 is TGTGCCAGCAGTTCGACGGGACAGGGGGCTATCGTCCTGACTTTC. This gives the protein CASSSTGQGAIVLTF.